This TCR beta chain was documented in a study of blood T cell repertoires in COVID-19. The repertoire was sequenced with immunoSEQ multiplex PCR; TCRdb's copy has only in-frame clones and lacks some. The sample carries 320,000 or so clones, around 86% recorded once. The V end was cut by 3 bases, the J end by 1 base, with 12 bases between. The CDR3 sequence is 16 residues long. Germline CDR1 MDHEN, CDR2 SYDVKM. The sequence derives from a man in his fifties or sixties who had recovered from COVID-19. This chain connects TRBV28 to TRBJ2-2; possible D gene TRBD1, 6 bases. Input material: PBMCs or T cells enriched from blood (not recorded which). In nucleotides, the CDR3 is TGTGCCAGCAGTTTTTGGGGGACAAGGAACACCGGGGAGCTGTTTTTT. Amino acids: CASSFWGTRNTGELFF.